Here is one T cell receptor beta chain with its context. No antigen is known for it. CDR1 MGHDK and CDR2 SYGVNS come from the germline V gene. The CDR3 is made up of 12 amino acids. Losses at the gene ends were 7 bases for V and 8 bases for J; bases not matched to a gene: 6. There were only Caucasian adults among the donors, and all lived in Nashville, Tennessee. The data derive from a study of shared clonotypes between healthy human individuals. Regarding the study as a whole: Limited genetic and exposure-history diversity came from having few donors. Approximately 5.1% was the fraction of naive CD4 clonotypes found shared across several donors.

Deep level was the assay's run setting. TCRdb keeps only in-frame clones here, not all; method: immunoSEQ multiplex PCR. Altogether some 980,000 clones are present, 70% to 85% being singletons, with the ten largest covering roughly 1.5%. The chain employs TRBV25-1 and TRBJ1-1; 8 bases agree with TRBD1. The receptor's source is a man aged 18 to 35 in good health. Sequencing input: memory CD4+ T cells sorted from blood. Subset in this sample: CD45RA-negative fraction. The CDR3 DNA sequence: TGTGCCAGCACCGGACAGGGTAGAGAAGCTTTCTTT. It encodes CASTGQGREAFF.